The 20 T cell receptor beta chains below all came from one sample that was sequenced in a study of tumor-infiltrating lymphocytes in primary liver carcinoma. Blood RNA came from unsorted whole blood; germline DNA was also extracted. Using a constant-region primer together with ProtoScript II reverse transcriptase, TCR beta cDNA was made from around 0.55 ug of total RNA. Slightly modified ARM-PCR, run as three nested multiplex PCR rounds, produced the TCR beta libraries. TRBV1-TRBV30 forward primers paired with a C-beta reverse primer were used in the first two PCR rounds, which ran approximately 10 cycles each. Via MiXCR, TCRdb re-called the multiplex PCR reads, giving one row per CDR3 protein. This table has around 330,000 distinct CDR3 sequences, about 50% appearing once. Sequencing input: peripheral blood. All receptors derive from a woman aged 25 to 39 with primary liver carcinoma and hepatitis B virus infection.

The chain carries TRBV6-5 and TRBJ2-1; 9 bases fit TRBD2. The CDR3 is 16 residues long. Germline V gives CDR1 MNHEY, CDR2 SVGAGI. Losses at the gene ends were 6 bases for V and 6 bases for J; bases not matched to a gene: 12. This chain's CDR3 is CASSLGLARGLNEQFF. The DNA for the CDR3 is TGTGCCAGCAGCCTAGGACTAGCGCGAGGGCTCAATGAGCAGTTCTTC.

The chain employs TRBV2 and TRBJ2-1, with a weak D call TRBD2 (5 bases). Germline loops: CDR1 SNHLY, CDR2 FYNNEI. Trimming cost V 1 base and J 8 bases, with 15 bases left between them. This CDR3 spans 15 amino acids. The CDR3 sequence is CASSEGGLTADEQFF. CDR3 DNA: TGTGCCAGCAGTGAAGGAGGACTCACTGCGGATGAGCAGTTCTTC.

In regard to this clonotype: A much larger clone differs by one base, so this may be a read error. The V gene is TRBV6-1, the J gene TRBJ1-4; D unclear. V was pared by 10 bases and J by 6 bases, with 12 bases between. The CDR3 is 12 amino acids. Germline lookup yields CDR1 MNHNS and CDR2 SASEGT. As DNA, the CDR3 is TGTGCCAACAGAGAAAGGGATGAAAAACTGTTTTTT. It specifies CANRERDEKLFF.

This clonotype was seen a single time. No conserved phenylalanine or tryptophan is present at the end of the CDR3, so a read error is the likely explanation. The genes are TRBV6-5 and TRBJ2-2, with TRBD2 matching over 12 bases. Losses at the gene ends were 9 bases for V and 2 bases for J; bases not matched to a gene: 13. The CDR3 sequence is 18 residues long. Germline CDR1 and CDR2: MNHEY and SVGAGI. The CDR3 nucleotides are TGTGCCAGTAGTATTCGGACTAGCGGGATAAGAAACACCGGGGAGCTGTTTCTT. Its translation: CASSIRTSGIRNTGELFL.

This chain connects TRBV4-2 to TRBJ2-1; D is possibly TRBD2 (5 bases). The V gene's germline CDR1 is LGHNA and CDR2 YNFKEQ. CDR3 length: 16 residues. V was shortened by 5 bases and J by 0 bases, with 14 bases between the two germline ends. The CDR3 DNA is TGTGCCAGCAGCAACCCCTCGGGGAGCTCCTACAATGAGCAGTTCTTC. It codes for CASSNPSGSSYNEQFF.

Details on this clonotype: The missing conserved phenylalanine or tryptophan at the end of this CDR3 makes a read error likely. The V and J genes are TRBV11-3 and TRBJ2-7; tentative D call: TRBD2 (6 bases). Looked up from germline, CDR1 is SGHNT and CDR2 is YENEEA. The CDR3 has 15 residues. DNA for the CDR3: TGTGCCAACAGCTTAGTTCCGGGAGTTCGCTACGAGCAGTACTTA. As protein: CANSLVPGVRYEQYL.

This clonotype occurred once. CDR3 in amino acids: CASSLTGGLGEQYF. Written as DNA, the CDR3 is TGTGCCAGCAGTCTCACGGGAGGATTGGGCGAGCAGTACTTC. The chain couples TRBV2 to TRBJ2-7; TRBD2 matches 7 bases. Germline assignment: CDR1 SNHLY and CDR2 FYNNEI. CDR3 length equals 14 residues. V lost 5 bases to trimming and J lost 6 bases; unmatched junction nucleotides: 10. Full variable domain (rest looked up from reference TRBV2 and TRBJ2-7): EPEVTQTPSHQVTQMGQEVILRCVPISNHLYFYWYRQILGQKVEFLVSFYNNEISEKSEIFDDQFSVERPDGSNFTLKIRSTKLEDSAMYFCASSLTGGLGEQYFGPGTRLTVT.

On this clonotype: A much larger clone differs by one base, so this may be a read error. The chain employs TRBV6-5 and TRBJ2-3; 8 positions agree with TRBD2. Germline lookup yields CDR1 MNHEY and CDR2 SVGAGI. The junction had 15 bases not matched to a gene; V was cut back by 5 bases and J by 14 bases. This CDR3 spans 14 amino acids. The CDR3 here is CASSPQGLTGGTYF. The CDR3 coding sequence is TGTGCCAGCAGTCCCCAGGGACTAACGGGAGGGACGTATTTT.

As concerns this clonotype: This may arise from a read error, as a much more abundant clone is one base away. The V call is TRBV4-2, the J call TRBJ2-3; D is ambiguous. The CDR3 consists of 14 residues. The germline CDR1 and CDR2 sequences are LGHNA and YNFKEQ. The V and J ends lost 1 base and 9 bases respectively, with 14 bases between them. The CDR3 nucleotides are TGTGCCAGCAGCCAAGTGGGGATCGCGATAACGCAGTATTTT. It encodes CASSQVGIAITQYF.

This chain connects TRBV6-2 or TRBV6-3 to TRBJ2-1, with 8 bases lining up with TRBD1. This CDR3 region has 14 residues. The junction had 8 bases not matched to a gene; V was cut back by 4 bases and J by 9 bases. Germline-derived CDR1 and CDR2 are MNHEY and SVGEGT. CDR3 sequence (DNA): TGTGCCAGCAGTTTAACAGGGGGTGGCATTGAGCAGTTCTTC. Amino acid sequence: CASSLTGGGIEQFF.

In this sample, this clonotype turned up many times. This chain uses TRBV4-3 with TRBJ2-1, with unresolved D. CDR1 LGHNA and CDR2 YSLEER come from the germline V gene. The CDR3 has 8 amino acids. The ends were cut back, 11 bases at V and 8 bases at J, with 4 bases in the middle. The CDR3 DNA reads TGCGCCCTGTATGAGCAGTTCTTC. This codes for CALYEQFF.

As for this clonotype: A much larger clone differs from this one at a single base, so this may be a read error. V usage is TRBV29-1 and J usage is TRBJ2-1; no firm D call. The CDR3 consists of 13 residues. Trimming took off 5 bases at V and 0 bases at J, with 8 bases between the two ends. Germline assignment: CDR1 SQVTM and CDR2 ANQGSEA. The CDR3 sequence is CSVLSCSYNEQFF. DNA of the CDR3: TGCAGCGTTCTGAGCTGCTCCTACAATGAGCAGTTCTTC.

This clonotype was picked up many times. This chain connects TRBV12-3 or TRBV12-4 to TRBJ1-5, with D perhaps TRBD1 (5 bases). The CDR3 is 15 amino acids. V gave up 5 bases and J gave up 2 bases, with 13 bases separating them. CDR3 loop: CASSPGPGGNQPQHF. For the CDR3, the DNA is TGTGCCAGCAGTCCGGGACCGGGCGGCAATCAGCCCCAGCATTTT.

The chain uses TRBV12-3 or TRBV12-4 and TRBJ1-1; D unresolved. This CDR3 has 15 amino acids. Trimming took 6 bases from V and 4 from J, leaving 18 bases between them. This CDR3 reads CASSYNPQAGTEAFF. DNA for the CDR3: TGTGCCAGCAGCTACAACCCTCAGGCGGGCACTGAAGCTTTCTTT.

The chain couples TRBV7-9 to TRBJ2-3, with D unresolved. The V gene's germline CDR1 is SEHNR and CDR2 FQNEAQ (reference sequence). Trimming pared 5 bases from V and 6 bases from J, leaving 15 bases between. The CDR3 loop spans 14 amino acids. In nucleotides, the CDR3 is TGTGCCAGCAGCGTCCCGGGTTTGGGCGATACGCAGTATTTT. Its protein product is CASSVPGLGDTQYF.

A remark on this clonotype: A read error may explain this, as a much larger clone is one base away. The V gene is TRBV4-1, the J gene TRBJ1-5; no clear D. The V end was cut by 4 bases, the J end by 5 bases, with 9 bases between. Germline CDR1 and CDR2: MGHRA and YSYEKL. The CDR3 spans 13 residues. This chain's CDR3 is CASSRARDQPQHF. The CDR3 region has the DNA TGCGCCAGCAGCCGGGCCCGGGATCAGCCCCAGCATTTT.

Concerning this clonotype: Because it lacks the conserved phenylalanine or tryptophan at the end, this CDR3 is likely a read error. The limits of the CDR3 on the DNA are not certain, so only TCRdb's listed CDR3 is given. The J gene is TRBJ2-1, the V gene TRBV12-3 or TRBV12-4; the listed D gene, TRBD1, was not tested against the DNA. The CDR3 spans 13 residues, counting both ends. The CDR3 region is CASSLAGGIERFS.

There are a few counts of this clonotype. The rearrangement links TRBV28 to TRBJ1-6, with a possible D match to TRBD1 (6 bases). Deletions cut 8 bases from V and 0 bases from J, with 17 bases between. The CDR3 length is 17 residues. CDR1 is MDHEN and CDR2 is SYDVKM in the germline V gene. CDR3 residues: CASGAQGLSSYNSPLHF. The CDR3 DNA is TGTGCCAGCGGGGCGCAGGGGTTAAGCTCCTATAATTCACCCCTCCACTTT.

This rearrangement joins TRBV12-5 to TRBJ2-7, with D possibly being TRBD1 (6 bases). Trimming stripped 11 bases from V and 2 bases from J, with 13 bases between. The CDR3 extends over 12 amino acids. Germline V CDR1 and CDR2: LGHNT, FRNRAP. The CDR3: CALTGPTYEQYF. The CDR3 DNA is TGTGCTCTAACAGGGCCCACCTACGAGCAGTACTTC.

The V call is TRBV12-3 or TRBV12-4, the J call TRBJ2-1; 8 bases map to TRBD2. The V gene end was trimmed by 7 bases and the J gene end by 7 bases; junction bases not matched to a gene: 12. This CDR3 contains 15 residues. The CDR3 DNA sequence: TGTGCCAGCAATATGATCGGGGGGGGGCGGAATGAGCAGTTCTTC. Its protein is CASNMIGGGRNEQFF.